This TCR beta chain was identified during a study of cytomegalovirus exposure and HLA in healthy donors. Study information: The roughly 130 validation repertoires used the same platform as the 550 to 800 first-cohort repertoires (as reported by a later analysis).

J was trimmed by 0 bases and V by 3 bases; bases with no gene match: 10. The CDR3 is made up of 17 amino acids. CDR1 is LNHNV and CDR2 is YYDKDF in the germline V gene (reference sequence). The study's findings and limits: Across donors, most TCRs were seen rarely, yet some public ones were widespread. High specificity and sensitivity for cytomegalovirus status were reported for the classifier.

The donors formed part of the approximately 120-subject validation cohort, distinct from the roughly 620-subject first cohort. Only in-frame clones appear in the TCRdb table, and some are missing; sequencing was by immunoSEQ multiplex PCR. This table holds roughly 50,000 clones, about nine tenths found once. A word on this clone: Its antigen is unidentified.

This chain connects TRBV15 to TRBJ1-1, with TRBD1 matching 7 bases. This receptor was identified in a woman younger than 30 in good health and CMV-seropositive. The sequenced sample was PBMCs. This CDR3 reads CATSRHTGESMNTEAFF. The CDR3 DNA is TGTGCCACCAGCAGGCACACAGGGGAGAGTATGAACACTGAAGCTTTCTTT.